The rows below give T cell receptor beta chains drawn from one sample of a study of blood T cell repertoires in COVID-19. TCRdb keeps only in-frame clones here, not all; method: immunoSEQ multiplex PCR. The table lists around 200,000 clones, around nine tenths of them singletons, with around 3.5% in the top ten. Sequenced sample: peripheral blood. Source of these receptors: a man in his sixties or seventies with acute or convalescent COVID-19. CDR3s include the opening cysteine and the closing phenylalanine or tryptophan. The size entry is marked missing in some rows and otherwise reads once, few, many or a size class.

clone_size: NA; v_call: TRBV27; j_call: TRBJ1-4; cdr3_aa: CASSLLGRNEKLFF
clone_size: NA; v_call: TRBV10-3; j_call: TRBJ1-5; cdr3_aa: CAISAQGLDQPQHF
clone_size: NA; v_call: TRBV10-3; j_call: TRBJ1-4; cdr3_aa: CAISDDRINEKLFF
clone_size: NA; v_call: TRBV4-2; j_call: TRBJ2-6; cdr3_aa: CASSQGQAREVLTF
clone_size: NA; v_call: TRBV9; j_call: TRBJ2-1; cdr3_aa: CASSEKTSGGAFNEQFF
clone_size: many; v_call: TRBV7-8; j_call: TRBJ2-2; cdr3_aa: CASSLRRELSGELFF
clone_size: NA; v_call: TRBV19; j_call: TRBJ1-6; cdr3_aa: CASSSQGLLGDSPLHF
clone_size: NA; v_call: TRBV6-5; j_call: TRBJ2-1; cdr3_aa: CASSFTGPQVGDEQFF
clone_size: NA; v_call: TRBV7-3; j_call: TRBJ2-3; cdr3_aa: CASSLRTSGGASPGTDTQYF
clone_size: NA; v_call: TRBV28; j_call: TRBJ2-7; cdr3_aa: CAGGQPLHGEQYF
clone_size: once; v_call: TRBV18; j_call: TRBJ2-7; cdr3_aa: CASSSRQGTYEQYF
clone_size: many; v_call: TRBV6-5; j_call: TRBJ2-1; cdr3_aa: CASSYLAVTYNEQFF
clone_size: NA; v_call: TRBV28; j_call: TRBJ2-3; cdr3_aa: CASTQNGEGLADTQYF
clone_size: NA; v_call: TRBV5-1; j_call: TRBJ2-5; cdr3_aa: CASGRGQETQYF
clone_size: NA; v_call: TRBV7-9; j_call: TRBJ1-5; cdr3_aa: CASSSGGAKPQHF
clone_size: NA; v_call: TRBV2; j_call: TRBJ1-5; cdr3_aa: CASRTTGEDQPQHF
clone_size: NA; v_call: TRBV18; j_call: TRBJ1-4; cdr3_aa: CASSGTGDEKLFF
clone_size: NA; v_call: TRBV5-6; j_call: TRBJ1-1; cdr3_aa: CASSLAYTEAFF
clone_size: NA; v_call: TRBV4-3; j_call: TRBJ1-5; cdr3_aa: CASSPQFALYSNQPQHF
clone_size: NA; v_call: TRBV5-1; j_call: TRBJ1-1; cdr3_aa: CASSLVTVSMNTEAFF
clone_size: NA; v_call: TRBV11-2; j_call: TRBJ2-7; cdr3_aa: CASSLRIAGGPSYEQYF
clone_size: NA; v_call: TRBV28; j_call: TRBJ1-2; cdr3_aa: CASSRGQNGYTF
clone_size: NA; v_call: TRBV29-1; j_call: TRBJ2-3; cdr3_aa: CSVWGLGADTQYF
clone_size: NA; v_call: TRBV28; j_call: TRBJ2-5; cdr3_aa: CASSLQEETQYF
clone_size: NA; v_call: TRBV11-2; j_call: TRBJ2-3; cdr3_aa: CASSPTPTVDTQYF
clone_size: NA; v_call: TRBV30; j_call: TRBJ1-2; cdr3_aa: CGVGRGLFSDGYTF
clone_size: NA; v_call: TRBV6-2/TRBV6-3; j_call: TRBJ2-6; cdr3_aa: CASSYDERDRGPGANVLTF
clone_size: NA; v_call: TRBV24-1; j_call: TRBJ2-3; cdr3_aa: CATQASGRPTDTQYF
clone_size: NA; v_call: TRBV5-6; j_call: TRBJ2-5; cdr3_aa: CASSLQGAQETQYF
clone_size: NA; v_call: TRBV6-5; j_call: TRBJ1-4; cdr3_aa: CASSLNTWSNEKLFF
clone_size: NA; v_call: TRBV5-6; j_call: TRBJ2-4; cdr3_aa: CASSLWLAGTLAKNIQYF
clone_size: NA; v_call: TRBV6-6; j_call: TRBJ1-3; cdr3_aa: CASSGQDNSGNTIYF
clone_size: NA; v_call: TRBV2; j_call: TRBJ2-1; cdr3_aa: CASSMVTGYSYNEQFF
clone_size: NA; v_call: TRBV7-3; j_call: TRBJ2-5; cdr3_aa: CASSLARRETQYF
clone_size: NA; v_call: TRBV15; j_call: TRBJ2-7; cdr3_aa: CATSRAGTIDEQYF
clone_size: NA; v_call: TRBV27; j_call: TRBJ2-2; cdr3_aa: CASSFSPGVNTGELFF
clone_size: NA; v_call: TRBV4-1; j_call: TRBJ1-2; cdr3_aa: CASSQVGQFYGYTF
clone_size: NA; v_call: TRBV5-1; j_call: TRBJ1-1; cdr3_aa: CASSLGQVNTEAFF
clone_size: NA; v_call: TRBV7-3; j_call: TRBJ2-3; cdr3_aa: CASSLTGGDTQYF
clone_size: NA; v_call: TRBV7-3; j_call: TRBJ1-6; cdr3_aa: CASSFRRSSYNSPLHF
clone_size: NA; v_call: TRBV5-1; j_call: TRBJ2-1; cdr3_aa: CASSSLAGSYNEQFF
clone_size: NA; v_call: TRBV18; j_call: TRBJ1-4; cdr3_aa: CASSPGAGEKLFF
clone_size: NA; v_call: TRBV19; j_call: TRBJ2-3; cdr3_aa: CASSFYRGNTDTQYF
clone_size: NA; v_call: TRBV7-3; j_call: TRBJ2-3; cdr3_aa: CASSSAGGPPFDTQYF
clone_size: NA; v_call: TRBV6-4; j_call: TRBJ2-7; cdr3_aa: CASIGLAGGSPYEQYF
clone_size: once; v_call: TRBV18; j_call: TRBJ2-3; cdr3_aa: CASSPGTGSDTQYF
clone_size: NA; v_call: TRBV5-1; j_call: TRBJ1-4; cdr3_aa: CASSPGQGAHTEKLFF
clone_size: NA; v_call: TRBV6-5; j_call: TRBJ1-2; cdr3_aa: CASSRSTGVLGGYTF
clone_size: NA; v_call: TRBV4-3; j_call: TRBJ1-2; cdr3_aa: CASSQGRQGNYGYTF
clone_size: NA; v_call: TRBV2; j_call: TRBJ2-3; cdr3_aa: CASSQTSGSTDTQYF
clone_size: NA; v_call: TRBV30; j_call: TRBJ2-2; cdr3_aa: CAWSVKAGGSTGELFF